This TCR beta chain was documented in a study of blood T cell repertoires in COVID-19. In the study overall: Samples representing acute and convalescent COVID-19 were sourced from the United States, Italy and Spain.

Trimming took 0 bases from V and 7 from J, leaving 10 bases between them. CDR1 is SGDLS, CDR2 YYNGEE, per germline. There are 14 residues in the CDR3. Recruited during active infection, patients (from Seattle) were subsequently followed longitudinally. The repertoire was sequenced with immunoSEQ multiplex PCR; TCRdb's copy has only in-frame clones and lacks some. This table has about 310,000 clones, about 90% appearing once. This TCR came from a woman between 40 and 50 years old with COVID-19, enrolled during active disease. The genes are TRBV9 and TRBJ1-4, with D maybe TRBD1 (6 bases). The specimen sequenced was peripheral blood. CDR3 region: CASSVGRGGEKLFF. DNA for the CDR3: TGTGCCAGCAGCGTAGGCAGGGGTGGTGAAAAACTGTTTTTT.